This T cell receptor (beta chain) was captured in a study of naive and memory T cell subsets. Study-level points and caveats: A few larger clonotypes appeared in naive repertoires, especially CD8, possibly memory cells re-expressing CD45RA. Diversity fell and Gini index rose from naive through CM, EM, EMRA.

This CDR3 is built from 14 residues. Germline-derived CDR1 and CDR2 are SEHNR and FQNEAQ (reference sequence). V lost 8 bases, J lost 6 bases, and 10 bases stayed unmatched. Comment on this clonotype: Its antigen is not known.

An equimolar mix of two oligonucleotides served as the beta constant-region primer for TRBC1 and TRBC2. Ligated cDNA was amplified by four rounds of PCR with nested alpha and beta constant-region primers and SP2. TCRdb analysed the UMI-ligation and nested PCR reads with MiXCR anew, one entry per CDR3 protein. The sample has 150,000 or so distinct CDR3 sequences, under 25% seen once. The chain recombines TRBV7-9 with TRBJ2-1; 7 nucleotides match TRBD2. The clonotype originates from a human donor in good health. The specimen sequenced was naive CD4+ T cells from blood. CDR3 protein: CASVRAGAGNEQFF. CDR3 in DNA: TGTGCCAGCGTGAGGGCGGGAGCTGGCAATGAGCAGTTCTTC.